This T cell receptor (beta chain) was identified during a study of shared clonotypes between healthy human individuals (TCRdb year 2020). In terms of the full investigation: A couple of women and a few men aged 18 to 49 years were included in the cohort. Libraries were prepared and TCR repertoires were sequenced by different laboratories using diverse techniques, in order to increase sequencing depth and limit assay-specific biases. Leukapheresis yielded between about 0.9 and 9.5 billion PBMCs per donor. For each donor, CD4 naive and CD4 memory were each given three plates, CD8 naive was given two plates, and CD8 memory was given one plate. Blood TCR repertoires of about five healthy adults were deeply sequenced to estimate repertoire size and the extent of clonotype sharing between individuals.

TCR CDR3 regions were amplified from genomic DNA by multiplex PCR using the deep immunoSEQ assay. Genomic DNA extracted from each cell subset was distributed evenly over all wells of several immunoSEQ 96-well plates, and each plate served as one replicate. Each replicate PCR for sorted subsets received about 0.2 ug genomic DNA, equal to about 30,000 T cell genomes. The purified libraries were quantified using a Qubit 3.0 fluorometer, sized with a Bioanalyzer 2100, and then quantified again using the KAPA Library Quantification kit. Each immunoSEQ 96-well plate was sequenced on its own single-read 150-cycle Illumina NextSeq 550 flow cell. The source study handled its data this way. Because only junctional sequences without quality scores were contained in the immunoSEQ output, filtering matching that applied to full-length reads could not be performed. Sequences were annotated with PyIR, a Python wrapper for IgBLAST v1.9, using IMGT germline references to assign V/J genes and CDR3. Reads were filtered out if the reads had weak V/J assignments (E-value above 1e-6), no CDR3, stop codons, out-of-frame junctions, or ambiguous translated residues. A V3J clonotype was defined by an identical inferred V gene, J gene, and CDR3 amino acid sequence. Percentage overlap between repertoires was computed as shared unique clonotypes divided by the size of the smaller repertoire. Richness of each repertoire was evaluated using RTK rarefaction, the Chao1 estimator, and Recon v2.1 estimates of unobserved clonotypes. OLGA was used to compute generation probabilities for all TCRbeta clonotypes that the gDNA method yielded from a handful of donors. The immuneACCESS repertoire file appears here via TCRdb, limited to in-frame rearrangements. These files lack a portion of the clones; in checked studies, under half of the deficit traces to unresolved V genes, and the cause of the others is not known. D and trimming come from the DNA, and the V and J calls and clone size come from that table. This sample has some 2.1 million clones in its table, and around 95% of those were observed once. The biggest ten clones account for over 1.5% of the sample.

V is trimmed back by 6 bases and J by 0 bases, and the junction contains 5 bases that no gene match accounts for. The CDR3 goes from the cysteine to the phenylalanine over 14 residues. The entry retains the CDR3 DNA only, 42 bases that are in frame from base 1. From the germline V gene, CDR1 is SGDLS and CDR2 is YYNGEE. CD8 naive samples were CD45RO-negative cells positively selected for CCR7, giving a CD45RA+CCR7+ population that excluded TemRA cells. Donors were healthy HIV-negative adults with no recently reported acute infections or vaccinations. All donors were Caucasian adults living in Nashville, Tennessee, USA. Blood was obtained by leukapheresis, after which PBMCs were separated by Ficoll-Histopaque density gradient centrifugation and cryopreserved in liquid nitrogen vapor phase. Purity and quantity of every magnetically sorted T cell population were checked by analytical flow cytometry. Genomic DNA was isolated from every sorted fraction and measured by UV absorbance on a Nanodrop 2000c.

Of note for this clone: Its recognized antigen is unknown. It has no much larger one-base neighbor in the sample; base qualities were not kept. The sample contains more than one DNA sequence encoding this CDR3.

General conclusions and limits of the study: Compared with non-shared clonotypes, clonotypes shared by all four sorted-subset donors had higher generation probabilities. Sampling was restricted to blood, and TCR repertoires in tissues likely differ from the TCR repertoires found in blood. Estimated clonotype richness was generally larger for naive than for memory subsets. Because the study included a small number of donors, the genetic and exposure-history diversity represented was limited. When a few donors were compared, the shared fraction of clonotypes was about 5.2% for naive CD4, approximately 3.3% for naive CD8, 2.3% for memory CD4, and 0.35% to 0.5% for memory CD8. Rarefaction of sorted-subset datasets indicated incomplete sequencing despite the large sequencing depth. Pairwise subsampling indicated that sequencing depth was expected to affect the degree of clonotype sharing among donors.

The sequence was collected from a man younger than 35 in good health. Some clones in this sample may be carry-over from other donors' samples. The chain is encoded by TRBV9 joined to TRBJ2-7, with 8 bases aligning to TRBD2. Sequencing was done on a sample of naive CD8+ T cells from PBMCs. The cell subset or site label, as the study defines it: CD45RA+CCR7+. Read as DNA, the sequence is TGTGCCAGCAACCCGAGCGGGAGCTCCTACGAGCAGTACTTC. Its coded protein is CASNPSGSSYEQYF.